The rows below give T cell receptor beta chains drawn from one sample of a study of CD8+ T cells in alopecia areata. The data were produced by immunoSEQ multiplex PCR, yet TCRdb's version contains in-frame clones alone and is incomplete. The table records 180,000 or so clones, approximately 49% of them present only once. The material was CD8+ T cells sorted from blood, obtained around week 54, from a patient treated with tofacitinib. The source is a human donor with alopecia areata. Each CDR3 is given without its conserved first and last residue. Fields, in order: V gene, J gene, CDR3 protein.

TRBV27	TRBJ1-2	ASGGGGRGYT
TRBV29-1	TRBJ2-1	SVDAPEGSYNEQF
TRBV7-6	TRBJ2-7	ASSLEVRGYEQY
TRBV2	TRBJ2-7	ASGTSYEQY
TRBV30	TRBJ1-5	AWSVDSNQPQH
TRBV7-9	TRBJ1-2	ASSRSNRGYGYT
TRBV27	TRBJ2-7	ASSLSWQGLSSYEQY
TRBV4-1	TRBJ1-5	ASSQDDENQPQH
TRBV4-1	TRBJ2-7	ASSQVWGYEQY
TRBV27	TRBJ1-1	ASSLTPLNTEAF
TRBV7-8	TRBJ2-3	ASSLAISPDTQY
TRBV5-6	TRBJ1-1	ASSLGGVVTEAF
TRBV29-1	TRBJ2-7	SVQATSSYEQY
TRBV29-1	TRBJ1-2	SAFATGHGYT
TRBV30	TRBJ1-2	AWTWGGGYT
TRBV4-2	TRBJ2-6	ASSQETTFNSGANVLT
TRBV27	TRBJ2-7	ASSQGTGAEQY
TRBV27	TRBJ2-5	ASSLAGDETQY
TRBV7-2	TRBJ2-7	ASSLRVGSGLEQY
TRBV5-6	TRBJ1-1	ASSTTGTPTEAF
TRBV10-2	TRBJ2-3	ASSETSASTDTQY
TRBV5-6	TRBJ2-4	ASSQARGIQY
TRBV7-2	TRBJ2-1	ASSDTGTRDEQF
TRBV7-9	TRBJ2-1	ASSPLGGGLNEQF
TRBV29-1	TRBJ2-3	SSRGGGTDTQY
TRBV27	TRBJ2-7	ASSERTPGRGLY
TRBV5-6	TRBJ1-2	ASRTKGANYGYT
TRBV27	TRBJ2-5	ASSSDEIGGLQETQY
TRBV7-9	TRBJ2-1	ASSTFEQF
TRBV5-1	TRBJ1-2	ASSTAGQGDGYT
TRBV7-2	TRBJ1-1	ASSPYQGARAF
TRBV13	TRBJ2-7	ASSHRGGASYEQY
TRBV2	TRBJ2-5	ASSEDREGETQY
TRBV7-9	TRBJ2-7	ASSLGVSTGGNEQY
TRBV7-9	TRBJ1-1	ASRPYTEAF
TRBV18	TRBJ2-7	ASSPPSDRYSYEQY
TRBV27	TRBJ2-7	ASSLIGGDYEQY
TRBV2	TRBJ1-2	ASSERSVSFRGYT
TRBV15	TRBJ2-2	ATSEGDTGELF
TRBV9	TRBJ2-2	ASSVQGETGELF
TRBV9	TRBJ2-2	ASSVAQRPTAGELF
TRBV6-5	TRBJ2-7	ASALQGSTNHEQY
TRBV4-3	TRBJ2-5	ASSEGGGPQETQY
TRBV6-5	TRBJ1-2	ASSYSAWGRDYGYT
TRBV6-5	TRBJ1-2	ASTPGTANYGYT
TRBV9	TRBJ1-3	ASSVGQSGNTIY
TRBV9	TRBJ1-2	ASSVQGLGGYT
TRBV27	TRBJ2-1	ASSLGRGREQF
TRBV30	TRBJ2-4	AWSDPRGRGNIQY
TRBV27	TRBJ1-4	ASRRTRSATNEKLF
TRBV25-1	TRBJ1-4	ASSDSRAREKLF
TRBV27	TRBJ1-2	ASSPFSLPGRSYGYT